This note documents a single T cell receptor (delta chain) sequence. Which antigen it targets is not known. This probably arose from a read error, given a far larger clone one base away. TCR sequencing was performed on genomic DNA from peripheral blood mononuclear cells isolated from patients and controls. Of the sequenced patients, about 5 were male and six or seven were female, and the group's median age was approximately 68 years. All patients came from a single hematology unit in Padova, Italy, and their diagnoses were reclassified as T-LGLL or HSTCL using the 2017 WHO criteria. All patient samples were collected while patients were off therapy or before therapy. Both library preparation methods relied on multiplex PCR with primers aimed at conserved V and J regions of the TCR genes. After purification and pooling, the amplicons were sequenced on an Illumina MiSeq platform. As for the authors' bioinformatics: V(D)J alignment, clonotype assembly and translation were performed with MiXCR, whereas functionality assessment and CDR3 repertoire analyses were performed with VDJtools. CDR3 followed the IMGT definition, and analyses included only productive sequences that used functional genes, leaving out ORF genes and pseudogenes. A custom Python script searched for identical amino acid CDR3s of major clonotypes (frequency >=5%) across all patients and controls. Clonotype frequencies in patients versus controls were compared with a one-sided non-parametric Wilcoxon test. Via CATT, TCRdb reprocessed the public reads, and rows with identical DNA were then joined. In this record, the V and J calls reflect TCRdb's handling and not the investigators' own analysis. Recorded for this sample are about 1,400 delta-chain clones; approximately 2.9% of them occurred a single time. The leading ten clones occupy over 60% of the sample.

The sample originates from a study of gamma delta lymphoproliferative disorders and STAT genes (dated by TCRdb to the late 2010s). About the investigation overall: Among the 9 sequenced Tgammadelta LGLL patients, 4 had symptomatic disease and 5 had an indolent course. Within a larger immunophenotypic and STAT-mutation study, TCR gamma and delta CDR3 repertoires were profiled by deep sequencing in Tgammadelta lymphoproliferative disease patients and healthy controls. To confirm results, two gamma-chain samples and all delta-chain samples were sequenced twice. The LymphoTrack Dx TCRG Assay was used to prepare gamma-chain libraries from at least 50 ng of genomic DNA. Because no corresponding Invivoscribe delta assay was available, delta-chain libraries were prepared according to the EuroClonality-NGS working group standard operating procedure. The TCR-sequenced pilot group comprised 9 Tgammadelta large granular lymphocyte leukemia patients and 2 hepatosplenic T-cell lymphoma patients. General conclusions and limits of the study: T cells in controls likely covered a range of maturation stages, whereas leukemic cells were skewed toward terminal effectors, which could potentially limit comparisons between patients and controls. The authors pointed out that NGS specificity may be lower at low frequencies, so whether leukemic clones are public or private needs to be confirmed. When whole repertoires were clustered, gamma repertoires from patients formed a group apart from those of healthy controls, but delta repertoires showed no separation between the groups. Almost every major gamma and delta clonotype found in patients was public, meaning shared with at least one healthy donor, with just a couple of gamma clonotypes being private to disease. Major clones in indolent patients were dominated by Vgamma9-JgammaP and Vdelta2-Ddelta3-Jdelta1 rearrangements, whereas symptomatic patients lacked these rearrangements and used less common gene combinations.

Spanning cysteine to phenylalanine, the CDR3 consists of 11 amino acids. The sequence is cut down to CDR3 DNA, 33 bases in frame from base 1. The V and J ends are trimmed by 2 bases and 2 bases, leaving 0 bases between them. As encoded in the germline V gene, CDR1 is TSWWSYY while CDR2 is QGS. Rearrangement joined TRDV1 to TRDJ1; the D gene is not confidently resolved. The J gene, absent from TCRdb, was called here by matching the DNA to germline. The sequencing sample was made of blood. The origin of this receptor is a human donor with gamma-delta T-cell large granular lymphocyte leukemia. The CDR3 region reads CALGETDKLIF. The DNA sequence follows: TGTGCTCTTGGGGAAACCGATAAACTCATCTTT.